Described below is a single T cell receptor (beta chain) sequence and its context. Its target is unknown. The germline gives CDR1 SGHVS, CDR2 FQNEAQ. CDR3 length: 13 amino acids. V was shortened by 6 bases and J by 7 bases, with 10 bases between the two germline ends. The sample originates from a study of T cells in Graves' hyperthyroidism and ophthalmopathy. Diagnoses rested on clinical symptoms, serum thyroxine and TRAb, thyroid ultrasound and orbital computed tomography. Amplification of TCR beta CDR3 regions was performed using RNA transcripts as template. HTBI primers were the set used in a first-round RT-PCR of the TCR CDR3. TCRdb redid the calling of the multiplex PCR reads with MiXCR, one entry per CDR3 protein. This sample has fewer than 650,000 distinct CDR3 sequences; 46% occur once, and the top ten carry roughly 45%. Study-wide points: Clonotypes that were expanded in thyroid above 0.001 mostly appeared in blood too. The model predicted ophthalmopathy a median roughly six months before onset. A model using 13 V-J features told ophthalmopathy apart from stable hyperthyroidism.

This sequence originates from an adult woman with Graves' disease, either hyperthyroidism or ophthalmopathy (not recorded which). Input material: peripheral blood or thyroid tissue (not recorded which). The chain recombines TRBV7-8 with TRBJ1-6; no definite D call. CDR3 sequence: CASRANRNSPLHF. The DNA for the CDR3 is TGTGCCAGCAGAGCCAATAGGAATTCACCCCTCCACTTT.